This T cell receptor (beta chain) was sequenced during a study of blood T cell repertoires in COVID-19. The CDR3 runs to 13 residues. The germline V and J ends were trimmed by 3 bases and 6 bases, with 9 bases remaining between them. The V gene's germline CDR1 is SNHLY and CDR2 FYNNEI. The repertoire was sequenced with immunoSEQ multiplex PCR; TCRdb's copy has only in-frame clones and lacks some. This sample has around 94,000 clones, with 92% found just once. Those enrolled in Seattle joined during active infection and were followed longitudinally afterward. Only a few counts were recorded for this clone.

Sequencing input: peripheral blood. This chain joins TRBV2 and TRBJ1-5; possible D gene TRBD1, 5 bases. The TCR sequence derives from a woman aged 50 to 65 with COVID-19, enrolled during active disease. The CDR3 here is CASSDRAGQPQHF. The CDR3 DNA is TGTGCCAGCAGTGACAGGGCCGGTCAGCCCCAGCATTTT.